This T cell receptor (beta chain) was captured by sequencing in a study of blood T cell repertoires in COVID-19. Authors' methods: Researchers report that nucleated cell counts were estimated from reference gene primer amplification. This table comes from immunoSEQ multiplex PCR, and its TCRdb copy is limited to in-frame clones, with some not included. From that table come the V and J calls and clone size; the DNA was used to work out D and trimming. This table holds 150,000 to 180,000 clones, 70% to 90% found once. V gave up 4 bases and J gave up 2 bases, with 14 bases separating them. CDR3 length equals 15 residues. The germline gives CDR1 MGHDK, CDR2 SYGVNS.

The clonotype was recovered from a man aged 60 to 75 with COVID-19, enrolled during active disease. Input material: peripheral blood. J is TRBJ1-1 and V is TRBV25-1, with D hard to call. The CDR3 loop reads CASSAHGELNTEAFF. The CDR3 nucleotides are TGTGCCAGCAGTGCTCACGGGGAGTTAAACACTGAAGCTTTCTTT.